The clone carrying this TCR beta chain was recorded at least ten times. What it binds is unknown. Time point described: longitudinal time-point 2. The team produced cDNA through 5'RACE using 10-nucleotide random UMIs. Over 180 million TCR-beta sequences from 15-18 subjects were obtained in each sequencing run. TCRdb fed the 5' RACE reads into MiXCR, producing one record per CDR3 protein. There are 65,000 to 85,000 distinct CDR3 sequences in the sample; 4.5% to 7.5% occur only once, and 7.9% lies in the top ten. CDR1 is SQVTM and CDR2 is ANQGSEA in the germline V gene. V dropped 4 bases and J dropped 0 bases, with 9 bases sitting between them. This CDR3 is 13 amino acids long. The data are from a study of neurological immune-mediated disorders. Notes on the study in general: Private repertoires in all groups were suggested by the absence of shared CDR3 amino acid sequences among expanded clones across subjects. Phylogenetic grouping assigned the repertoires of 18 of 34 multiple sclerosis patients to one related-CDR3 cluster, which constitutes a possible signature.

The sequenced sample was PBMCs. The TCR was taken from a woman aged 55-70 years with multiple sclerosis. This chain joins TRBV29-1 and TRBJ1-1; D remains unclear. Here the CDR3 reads CSVGVGLNTEAFF. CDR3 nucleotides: TGCAGCGTTGGGGTCGGATTGAACACTGAAGCTTTCTTT.